These 3 T cell receptor beta chains were sequenced from one sample in a study of spatial heterogeneity in lung cancer. Whole-study results and caveats: The number of expanded tumor alpha and beta chains correlated with mutation number.

One entry per CDR3 protein, called by TCRdb with MiXCR from the 5' RACE reads. Here the sample spans some 10,000 distinct CDR3 sequences, under 6.5% being singletons. These receptors have no identified antigens. Time point: sample taken at primary tumor resection. The sample was lung tumor tissue, taken at surgery. These receptors originate from a male donor with early-stage non-small cell lung cancer.

This clonotype was seen repeatedly, ten times or more. The library was built for alpha chains, so this beta chain is an off-target read and its size means little. The J gene is TRBJ2-6, the V gene TRBV18; D is possibly TRBD2 (6 bases). The germline CDR1 and CDR2 sequences are KGHSH and LQKENI. Trimming stripped 3 bases from V and 3 bases from J, with 21 bases between. CDR3 length: 19 residues. The DNA for the CDR3 is TGTGCCAGCTCACCGCCCGGGGGAGGAACCGTACTTGGGGCCAACGTCCTGACTTTC. It translates to CASSPPGGGTVLGANVLTF.

In this sample, this clonotype turned up many times. The library was prepared for alpha chains; this beta chain is a stray read, so its frequency means little. The CDR3 region has the DNA TGCGCCAGCAGCTTGAGAAGCTCTTCGGGCACAGATACGCAGTATTTT. Protein: CASSLRSSSGTDTQYF. The genes are TRBV5-1 and TRBJ2-3; unclear D gene. Trimming cost V 1 base and J 1 base, with 13 bases left between them. The length of the CDR3 is 16 residues. Germline CDR1 is SGHRS and CDR2 is YFSETQ.

This clonotype was counted between two and nine times. A library made for alpha chains picked up this beta chain off target, so its size means little. J is TRBJ1-3 and V is TRBV19; 7 nucleotides align to TRBD1. V lost 3 bases and J lost 2; bases outside the gene matches: 7. This CDR3 is 16 amino acids long. Germline V gives CDR1 LNHDA, CDR2 SQIVND (reference sequence). The CDR3 protein is CASSIRGDSTGNTIYF. In DNA form, the CDR3 reads TGTGCCAGTAGTATCAGGGGGGACAGCACTGGAAACACCATATATTTT.